This entry lists 20 T cell receptor beta chains sequenced from one sample in a study of OX40 agonist ivuxolimab in advanced cancers. Method: immunoSEQ multiplex PCR; TCRdb's copy keeps in-frame clones and lacks some. The table records about 69,000 clones, around 90% of them present only once. Here the sequenced sample was CD4+ or CD8+ T cells sorted from blood, taken in a trial of the OX40 agonist ivuxolimab. The receptors stem from an adult with an advanced solid tumor such as melanoma, head and neck, liver or kidney cancer.

The rearrangement uses TRBV30 and TRBJ2-5; D gene ambiguous. This CDR3 is 15 amino acids long. The germline V and J ends were trimmed by 0 bases and 2 bases, with 13 bases remaining between them. Germline CDR1 is GTSNPN and CDR2 is SVGIG (reference sequence). CDR3 sequence: CAWSVRQPEQETQYF. The CDR3, as DNA: TGTGCCTGGAGTGTTAGGCAGCCCGAACAAGAGACCCAGTACTTC.

The V and J genes are TRBV18 and TRBJ2-3, with 7 bases aligning to TRBD1. V was pared by 3 bases and J by 1 base, with 10 bases of the junction left unmatched. Germline CDR1 is KGHSH and CDR2 is LQKENI. The CDR3 is 17 amino acids. The CDR3 is CASSPTDRSLGTDTQYF. The DNA for the CDR3 is TGTGCCAGCTCACCGACGGACAGGTCCCTTGGCACAGATACGCAGTATTTT.

V gene TRBV27 combines with J gene TRBJ1-3; 7 nucleotides match TRBD1. From germline, CDR1 is MNHEY and CDR2 SMNVEV (reference sequence). Unmatched junction bases numbered 2, after V lost 2 bases and J lost 4 bases. CDR3 size: 14 residues. CDR3 sequence reads: CASSLTGEGNTIYF. DNA of the CDR3: TGTGCCAGCAGTTTAACAGGGGAAGGAAACACCATATATTTT.

The chain joins TRBV28 to TRBJ1-4; D gene uncertain. Germline CDR1 and CDR2: MDHEN and SYDVKM. This CDR3 contains 15 residues. V lost 5 bases, J lost 8 bases, and 18 bases lay in between. The CDR3 is CASSQNMGIREKLFF. The CDR3 DNA follows: TGTGCCAGCAGTCAAAACATGGGGATTCGGGAAAAACTGTTTTTT.

The chain combines TRBV15 with TRBJ1-1; no firm D call. This CDR3 has 11 residues. Germline V CDR1 and CDR2: LNHNV, YYDKDF (reference sequence). V was pared by 3 bases and J by 7 bases, with 6 bases between. CDR3 sequence: CATSSDNEAFF. In DNA form, the CDR3 reads TGTGCCACCAGCAGCGACAATGAAGCTTTCTTT.

As DNA, the CDR3 is TGTGCCAGCAGTCTAGGGGTGCAGGCGCTGGGCGGGGAGCTGTTTTTT. Its translation: CASSLGVQALGGELFF. J is TRBJ2-2 and V is TRBV27; TRBD1 is a possible D gene (5 bases). V lost 5 bases to trimming and J lost 7 bases, with 20 bases between them. In germline, CDR1 is MNHEY, CDR2 SMNVEV (reference sequence). This CDR3 is built from 16 residues.

The chain's CDR3 is CASEGKGQGASGNTIYF. CDR3 DNA sequence: TGTGCCAGCGAAGGTAAAGGACAGGGGGCCTCTGGAAACACCATATATTTT. V is TRBV7-9 and J is TRBJ1-3, with 11 bases that match TRBD1. V dropped 8 bases and J dropped 0; count of bases not matched to a gene: 9. The CDR3 extends over 17 amino acids. Germline V gene data show CDR1 as SEHNR and CDR2 as FQNEAQ (reference sequence).

The chain has TRBV11-2 and TRBJ2-3; 11 bases fit TRBD2. V was clipped by 3 bases and J by 4 bases; unmatched bases: 3. The CDR3 loop spans 15 amino acids. Germline CDR1 reads SGHAT; CDR2 reads FQNNGV. CDR3 in amino acids: CASSFLAGGPDTQYF. The CDR3 DNA follows: TGTGCCAGCAGCTTCTTAGCGGGAGGGCCAGATACGCAGTATTTT.

The rearrangement uses TRBV7-9 and TRBJ2-5; no firm D call. The CDR3 length is 13 residues. With 0 bases removed from V and 3 bases from J, the gap between germline ends came to 5 bases. Germline V gene sequence: CDR1 SEHNR, CDR2 FQNEAQ (reference sequence). The CDR3 sequence: CASSLAPEETQYF. In DNA form, the CDR3 reads TGTGCCAGCAGCTTAGCCCCGGAAGAGACCCAGTACTTC.

This rearrangement joins TRBV27 to TRBJ1-1; D gene ambiguous. Trimming pared 7 bases from V and 6 bases from J, leaving 21 bases between. Germline V gene data show CDR1 as MNHEY and CDR2 as SMNVEV (reference sequence). CDR3 length equals 15 residues. Written as DNA, the CDR3 is TGTGCCAGCATCCCAATAGGGCGGTCTGATGCTGAAGCTTTCTTT. It encodes CASIPIGRSDAEAFF.

This clone was detected a few times. The rearrangement links TRBV5-1 to TRBJ1-1, with D possibly being TRBD1 (5 bases). Germline V gives CDR1 SGHRS, CDR2 YFSETQ. This CDR3 region has 13 residues. V gave up 2 bases and J gave up 3 bases, with 8 bases separating them. The CDR3 coding sequence is TGCGCCAGCAGCTTTTGGGGCGACACTGAAGCTTTCTTT. Its protein is CASSFWGDTEAFF.

The V gene is TRBV7-9, the J gene TRBJ2-7; 7 bases match TRBD1. V trimming: 4 bases; J trimming: 2 bases; junction bases outside the gene matches: 8. CDR1 and CDR2 (germline): SEHNR, FQNEAQ (reference sequence). The CDR3 length is 15 residues. The DNA for the CDR3 is TGTGCCAGCAGCTCCACCACAGGGGCGGCCTACGAGCAGTACTTC. This sequence encodes CASSSTTGAAYEQYF.

V gene TRBV9 combines with J gene TRBJ2-7, with D uncertain. CDR3 length: 17 residues. Germline lookup yields CDR1 SGDLS and CDR2 YYNGEE. Trimming removed 0 bases at V and 1 base at J, with 17 bases between. The CDR3 is CASSVGANIVSSYEQYF. The CDR3 DNA is TGTGCCAGCAGCGTAGGGGCCAATATCGTTTCATCCTACGAGCAGTACTTC.

This sequence joins TRBV14 and TRBJ2-1; 8 nucleotides agree with TRBD2. The CDR3 contains 15 residues. Germline V CDR1 and CDR2: SGHDN, FVKESK. J was trimmed by 8 bases and V by 4 bases; bases with no gene match: 10. CDR3: CASSLFREGEDEQFF. The DNA of the CDR3 is TGTGCCAGCAGCCTCTTTCGGGAGGGCGAAGATGAGCAGTTCTTC.

The chain uses TRBV11-2 and TRBJ1-2; no firm D call. This CDR3 has 14 residues. V was cut by 4 bases and J by 8 bases, with 17 bases left in between. Germline V gene sequence: CDR1 SGHAT, CDR2 FQNNGV. In DNA form, the CDR3 reads TGTGCCAGCAGCTCGGCTATGGACTGGGGAGGCTACACCTTC. Protein sequence: CASSSAMDWGGYTF.

The CDR3 DNA reads as TGCGCCAGCAGCTCGAGGGGGACTAGTATCGATGAGCAGTTCTTC. Translating gives CASSSRGTSIDEQFF. The V call is TRBV5-1, the J call TRBJ2-1; TRBD2 matches 8 bases. This CDR3 contains 15 residues. Germline-derived CDR1 and CDR2 are SGHRS and YFSETQ. Trimming cost V 3 bases and J 8 bases; bases outside gene matches: 10.

This clone appeared a single time. The rearrangement links TRBV28 to TRBJ2-3; 10 nucleotides match TRBD2. Germline assignment: CDR1 MDHEN and CDR2 SYDVKM. This CDR3 is built from 15 residues. Unmatched junction bases numbered 5, after V lost 3 bases and J lost 5 bases. CDR3 amino acids: CASSFSAGGLDTQYF. Here the CDR3 DNA reads TGTGCCAGCAGTTTCTCAGCGGGAGGGTTAGATACGCAGTATTTT.

The V call is TRBV11-2, the J call TRBJ2-1; 11 nucleotides line up with TRBD2. The germline V gene encodes CDR1 SGHAT and CDR2 FQNNGV. J was trimmed by 4 bases and V by 3 bases; bases with no gene match: 5. There are 16 residues in the CDR3. In DNA form, the CDR3 reads TGTGCCAGCAGCTTTAGCGGGGGGGCCGGGTACAATGAGCAGTTCTTC. Encoded protein: CASSFSGGAGYNEQFF.

V gene TRBV5-4 combines with J gene TRBJ1-1; TRBD1 is a possible D gene (6 bases). Per germline, CDR1 SGHNT and CDR2 YYREEE (reference sequence). The CDR3 contains 12 residues. Deletions cut 5 bases from V and 8 bases from J, with 13 bases between. Here the CDR3 reads CASSSGGAEAFF. The CDR3 DNA sequence: TGTGCCAGCAGTTCCGGGGGGGCAGAAGCTTTCTTT.

This chain joins TRBV6-6 and TRBJ2-5, with D possibly matching TRBD1 (6 bases). The J call may be wrong; the DNA end is better matched by TRBJ2-7. CDR3 size: 14 residues. Germline V lookup: CDR1 MNHNY, CDR2 SVGAGI (reference sequence). CDR3 region: CASSKRDTAYEQYF. DNA for the CDR3: TGTGCCAGCAGTAAACGGGACACAGCCTACGAGCAGTACTTC.